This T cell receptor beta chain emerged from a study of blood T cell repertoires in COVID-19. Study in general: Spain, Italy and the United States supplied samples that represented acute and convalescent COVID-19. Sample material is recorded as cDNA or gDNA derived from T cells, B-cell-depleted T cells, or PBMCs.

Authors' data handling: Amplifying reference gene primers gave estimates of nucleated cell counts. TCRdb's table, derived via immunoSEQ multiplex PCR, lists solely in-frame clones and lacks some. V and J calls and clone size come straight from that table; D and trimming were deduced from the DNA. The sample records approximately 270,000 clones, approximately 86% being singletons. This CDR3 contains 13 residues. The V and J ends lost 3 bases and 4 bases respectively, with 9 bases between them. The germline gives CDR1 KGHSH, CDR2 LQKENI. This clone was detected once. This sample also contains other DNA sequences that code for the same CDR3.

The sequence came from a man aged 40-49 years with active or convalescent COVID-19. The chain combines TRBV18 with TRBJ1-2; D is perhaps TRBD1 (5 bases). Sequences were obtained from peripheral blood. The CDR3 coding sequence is TGTGCCAGCTCACCTGACAGTAGCTATGGCTACACCTTC. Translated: CASSPDSSYGYTF.